These 11 T cell receptor beta chains were all obtained from the same sample, sequenced in a study of radiotherapy plus CTLA-4 blockade in lung cancer (dated by TCRdb to 2017 to 2018). The library was built by means of the immunoSEQ multiplex PCR assay. Sourced from immuneACCESS, this table was stored by TCRdb with only in-frame sequences that have V and J called. A share of the clones is absent; for the studies checked, an unresolved V gene accounts for under half, and the remainder has no known explanation. For this sample the table gives 45,000 to 55,000 clones, of which roughly four fifths were detected only once. Clones ranked in the top ten supply approximately 3.3% of the sample. Sequences were derived from peripheral blood, sampled from a patient treated with radiotherapy plus ipilimumab. The receptors come from a human donor with non-small cell lung cancer who had stable disease on radiotherapy plus ipilimumab.

On this clone: At one boundary the junction diverges from the germline segment, which might be a read error. The chain recombines TRBV27 with TRBJ1-1; 8 bases fit TRBD1. CDR3 size: 14 residues. In germline, CDR1 is MNHEY, CDR2 SMNVEV (reference sequence). CDR3 sequence (DNA): TGTGCCAGCAGTTCTCAGGGGGCAAACACTGAAGCTCTCTTT. Residues: CASSSQGANTEALF.

The rearrangement joins TRBV5-1 to TRBJ2-2; TRBD1 aligns across 7 bases. The germline V gene encodes CDR1 SGHRS and CDR2 YFSETQ. With V trimmed by 6 bases and J by 6 bases, 2 bases remained unmatched. This CDR3 is 12 amino acids long. In DNA, the CDR3 is TGCGCCAGCACTCAGGGGGCCGGGGAGCTGTTTTTT. Its protein product is CASTQGAGELFF.

This chain links TRBV7-2 with TRBJ2-1; tentatively, D is TRBD2 (6 bases). This CDR3 region has 13 residues. The V gene's germline CDR1 is SGHTA and CDR2 FQGNSA. V was shortened by 5 bases and J by 7 bases, with 12 bases between the two germline ends. Here the CDR3 reads CASSGLTGNEQFF. The CDR3, as DNA: TGTGCCAGCAGCGGACTAACGGGGAATGAGCAGTTCTTC.

The rearrangement uses TRBV19 and TRBJ2-5, with 9 bases identical to TRBD1. Per germline, CDR1 LNHDA and CDR2 SQIVND (reference sequence). This CDR3 is built from 14 residues. The J segment lost 1 base and the V segment lost 5 bases, leaving 2 bases of the junction unmatched. CDR3 amino acids: CASSADRGQETQYF. The CDR3 nucleotides read TGTGCCAGTAGTGCGGACAGGGGCCAAGAGACCCAGTACTTC.

This clone was seen a handful of times. J is TRBJ2-3 and V is TRBV27; D not certain. The germline CDR1 and CDR2 sequences are MNHEY and SMNVEV (reference sequence). Trimming removed 7 bases from V and 5 bases from J, with 13 bases in between. The CDR3 is 13 residues long. The CDR3 loop is CASTVYHGDTQYF. CDR3 nucleotides: TGTGCCAGCACTGTCTATCATGGAGATACGCAGTATTTT.

This chain uses TRBV18 with TRBJ2-7, with unresolved D. The CDR3 loop spans 15 amino acids. The V end was cut by 2 bases, the J end by 1 base, with 12 bases between. Per germline, CDR1 KGHSH and CDR2 LQKENI. In DNA, the CDR3 is TGTGCCAGCTCACCAAGTTCTACCGAATCCTACGAGCAGTACTTC. It is translated as CASSPSSTESYEQYF.

The chain couples TRBV7-2 to TRBJ2-5, with 7 nucleotides matching TRBD2. This CDR3 is built from 14 residues. V lost 0 bases to trimming and J lost 5 bases; unmatched junction nucleotides: 3. Looked up from germline, CDR1 is SGHTA and CDR2 is FQGNSA. DNA for the CDR3: TGTGCCAGCAGCTTAGCGCTGGGGGGGGAGACCCAGTACTTC. Translation gives CASSLALGGETQYF.

The J gene is TRBJ2-1, the V gene TRBV9; 14 bases are shared with TRBD2. Germline trimming cut 10 bases from V and 1 base from J; bases unmatched to any gene: 16. The CDR3 consists of 19 residues. CDR1 and CDR2 (germline): SGDLS, YYNGEE. The CDR3 DNA sequence: TGTGCCTCACACCGCGGTGGGACTAGCGGGAGAAGGTCCTACAATGAGCAGTTCTTC. Translation: CASHRGGTSGRRSYNEQFF.

The table lists this clone with a count of one. The CDR3 region is CASSLRRQGGGWGYTF. In DNA form, the CDR3 reads TGTGCCAGCAGTTTACGACGACAGGGGGGGGGTTGGGGCTACACCTTC. V and J are TRBV27 and TRBJ1-2; TRBD1 agrees at 9 bases. The CDR3 spans 16 residues. The J segment lost 8 bases and the V segment lost 2 bases, leaving 12 bases of the junction unmatched. Germline values: CDR1 MNHEY, CDR2 SMNVEV (reference sequence).

This chain joins TRBV19 and TRBJ2-7, with 7 bases identical to TRBD2. CDR3 length: 14 amino acids. Germline V gene lookup returns CDR1 LNHDA and CDR2 SQIVND (reference sequence). The trim removed 3 bases at V and 0 bases at J, leaving 2 bases unmatched. The CDR3 loop reads CASSITSVSYEQYF. The CDR3, as DNA: TGTGCCAGTAGTATCACTAGCGTCTCCTACGAGCAGTACTTC. The variable domain in full, completed from reference TRBV19 and TRBJ2-7, reads DGGITQSPKYLFRKEGQNVTLSCEQNLNHDAMYWYRQDPGQGLRLIYYSQIVNDFQKGDIAEGYSVSREKKESFPLTVTSAQKNPTAFYLCASSITSVSYEQYFGPGTRLTVT.

The chain joins TRBV27 to TRBJ2-1; TRBD2 matches at 9 bases. With V trimmed by 1 base and J by 2 bases, 3 bases remained unmatched. Germline CDR1 is MNHEY and CDR2 is SMNVEV (reference sequence). This CDR3 comprises 16 residues. The CDR3 bases are TGTGCCAGCAGTTTATTTGGCGGGAGGGCCTACAATGAGCAGTTCTTC. Its translation: CASSLFGGRAYNEQFF.